This note documents a single TCR beta chain sequence. Its target is not known. This specimen comes from a study of vaccination and CD4 T cells after COVID-19. Study summary: Overlapping spike peptides of SARS-CoV-2, HCoV-NL63, HCoV-OC43 and HCoV-229E were used, and cells were stimulated with them. Study findings and constraints: The median proportion of reactive clones detected only post-vaccination in convalescent patients was roughly 90%.

The Oncomine TCR Beta short-read assay sequenced DNA from cultured CD4+ T cells. TCRdb fed the PCR reads into MiXCR, producing one record per CDR3 protein. The sample lists 20,000 to 25,000 distinct CDR3 sequences, less than 50% occurring once. Documented treatment: roughly 11-day PBMC culture with coronavirus spike peptide pools or control peptides (ViraFEST assay). Half-medium changes with fresh IL-2 medium occurred on days 3 and 7. Trimming cost V 4 bases and J 5 bases, with 9 bases left between them. This CDR3 contains 12 residues. Germline V gene sequence: CDR1 DFQATT, CDR2 SNEGSKA (reference sequence).

This specimen was CD4+ T cells from blood, cultured in vitro, taken before SARS-CoV-2 vaccination. V gene TRBV20-1 combines with J gene TRBJ1-5; D perhaps matches TRBD1 (5 bases). The clonotype was recovered from a human donor who had recovered from COVID-19. The CDR3 nucleotides read TGCAGTGCTACCCCAGGGTATCAGCCCCAGCATTTT. This translates into CSATPGYQPQHF.